The entry below gives a single T cell receptor beta chain sequence along with its context. The antigen remains unidentified. The source of the sample is a study of a mutant IDH1 vaccine in newly diagnosed glioma. About the study: There were eight vaccinations for patients, given in weeks 1, 3, 5, 7, 11, 15, 19 and 23.

Some clones are missing from TCRdb's copy, which holds only in-frame ones; the method was immunoSEQ multiplex PCR. This repertoire shows tens of thousands of clones, 82% found once; its top ten account for about 3.1%. Time point in this sample: week 5, during vaccination. Every vaccination contained 300 ug of the mutant IDH1 20-mer peptide and was paired with topical imiquimod. The study, taken as a whole, reports: With respect to changes in top peripheral T cell clonotypes, pseudoprogression seemed unrelated.

CDR1 LNHDA and CDR2 SQIVND come from the germline V gene (reference sequence). Trimming took 3 bases from V and 0 from J, leaving 15 bases between them. The CDR3 has 17 residues. The sequence was collected from a woman between 18 and 29 years old with glioma. Some clones in this sample may be carry-over from other donors' samples. This sequence joins TRBV19 and TRBJ1-3; D is uncertain. The specimen comprised PBMCs, sampled from a glioma patient whose treatment included an IDH1 peptide vaccine. As DNA, the CDR3 is TGTGCCAGTAGTATCCCCGTCACATGGGGCTCTGGAAACACCATATATTTT. Protein product: CASSIPVTWGSGNTIYF. The variable domain in full, completed from reference TRBV19 and TRBJ1-3, reads DGGITQSPKYLFRKEGQNVTLSCEQNLNHDAMYWYRQDPGQGLRLIYYSQIVNDFQKGDIAEGYSVSREKKESFPLTVTSAQKNPTAFYLCASSIPVTWGSGNTIYFGEGSWLTVV.